This T cell receptor beta chain originates from a study of T cell repertoires in cytomegalovirus infection. About the study: A matching HLA type, together with CMV infection, was signaled by public TCR beta signatures. Study results and limitations: The response measured ex vivo was dominated by TCR beta clonotypes (HLA-C-restricted and CMV-specific). Accumulated public TCR beta family frequency recognized individuals carrying CMV together with the relevant HLA.

Via MiXCR, TCRdb re-called the reads, giving one row per CDR3 protein. This table holds approximately 500,000 distinct CDR3 sequences, over 9% found once. The CDR3 contains 14 residues. V shed 5 bases, J shed 5 bases, and the junction held 3 bases outside the gene matches. Many counts were recorded for this clonotype. Its target is unknown. This sequence joins TRBV12-3 or TRBV12-4 and TRBJ2-1; 10 bases agree with TRBD2. The TCR comes from a human donor in good health (CMV status not recorded). Some clones in this sample may be carry-over from other donors' samples. The source material was PBMCs. The DNA of the CDR3 is TGTGCCAGCAGTCCCAGCGGGGGGGACAATGAGCAGTTCTTC. Amino acid sequence: CASSPSGGDNEQFF.